The 3 T cell receptor beta chains below come from one sample, sequenced in a study of T cell clonality in common variable immunodeficiency. Libraries were prepared by immunoSEQ multiplex PCR; TCRdb keeps only in-frame clonotypes and omits some of them. The sample includes tens of thousands of clones, none of them occurring once. Sequenced material: peripheral blood mononuclear cells. Receptor source: a person between 18 and 75 years old in good health.

Note on this clone: Read sequence stops 3 residues before the CDR3 end, and the germline J gene provides the missing end. The V call is TRBV6-2 or TRBV6-3, the J call TRBJ1-2; D uncertain. CDR1 and CDR2 (germline): MNHEY, SVGEGT. There are 17 residues in the CDR3. CDR3 sequence: CASSYPSGLAGDNDYTF. The sequenced CDR3 bases are TGTGCCAGCAGTTACCCCTCCGGACTAGCGGGAGACAATGAC.

This clone was seen a handful of times. The read is 3 residues too short to cover the CDR3 end, so that end is filled in from the germline J gene. The chain joins TRBV7-3 to TRBJ2-1; D not certain. This CDR3 is 14 amino acids long. The V end was cut by 2 bases, the J end by 9 bases, with 14 bases between. Germline loops: CDR1 SGHTA, CDR2 FQGTGA. The CDR3 loop is CASSLEPLESEQFF. The DNA read from the CDR3 is TGTGCCAGCAGCTTAGAGCCCCTTGAAAGTGAG.

This clone appeared many times. Coverage ceases 3 residues before the CDR3 finishes, and the germline J gene fills in the end. The rearrangement joins TRBV7-9 to TRBJ1-1, with D maybe TRBD1 (6 bases). Per germline, CDR1 SEHNR and CDR2 FQNEAQ (reference sequence). Trimming took 5 bases from V and 1 from J, leaving 11 bases between them. The CDR3 spans 14 residues. This CDR3 is CASSVSQGNTEAFF. The CDR3 DNA, read in part, is TGTGCCAGCAGCGTGTCACAGGGGAACACTGAA.